This paragraph reports one T cell receptor beta chain. The source of the sample is a study of T cell changes during pregnancy in multiple sclerosis. The CDR3 spans 19 residues. Germline lookup yields CDR1 MGHRA and CDR2 YSYEKL. With V trimmed by 0 bases and J by 0 bases, 11 bases remained unmatched. Only in-frame clones appear in the TCRdb table, and some are missing; sequencing was by immunoSEQ multiplex PCR. This sample has some 59,000 clones; roughly 88% occur once, and the top ten carry around 6.8%. The receptor was isolated from a female donor in good health, enrolled as a control in a pregnancy study. The genes are TRBV4-1 and TRBJ2-3, with TRBD1 matching 8 bases. Sample: peripheral blood, taken in the third trimester of pregnancy. This chain's CDR3 is CASSQDLQGVGVSTDTQYF. Written as DNA, the CDR3 is TGCGCCAGCAGCCAAGATCTACAGGGGGTTGGGGTTAGCACAGATACGCAGTATTTT.